The TCR beta chain described here comes from a study of shared clonotypes between healthy human individuals. Some clones are missing from TCRdb's copy, which holds only in-frame ones; the method was immunoSEQ multiplex PCR. This sample has 1,400,000 or so clones; approximately 98.5% occur once, and the top ten carry about 0.34%. Study results and limitations: Unshared clonotypes carried lower generation probabilities than those common to all four donors.

Remarks on this clone: Its antigen is unidentified.

Trimming removed 6 bases at V and 14 bases at J, with 14 bases between. This CDR3 is built from 11 residues. Germline CDR1 is MDHEN and CDR2 is SYDVKM. The sample was naive CD4+ T cells sorted from blood. Subset specified: CD45RA+ positively selected. The rearrangement uses TRBV28 and TRBJ2-1; D call uncertain. The TCR originated in a young man in good health. The CDR3: CASRALGAEFF. CDR3 DNA: TGTGCCAGCAGGGCCCTCGGCGCTGAGTTCTTC.